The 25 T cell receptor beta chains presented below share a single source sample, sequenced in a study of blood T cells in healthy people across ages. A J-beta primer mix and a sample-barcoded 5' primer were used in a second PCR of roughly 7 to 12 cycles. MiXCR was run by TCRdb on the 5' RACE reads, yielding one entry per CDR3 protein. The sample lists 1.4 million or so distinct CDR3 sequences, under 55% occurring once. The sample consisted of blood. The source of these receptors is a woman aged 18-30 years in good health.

CDR3 DNA sequence: TGTGCCAGCAGGGGTAAGACAGATCCCTACGAGCAGTTCTTC. It codes for CASRGKTDPYEQFF. The chain carries TRBV21-1 and TRBJ2-1; the tabulated D call, TRBD1, remains unverified against the DNA. TRBV21-1 is termed a pseudogene. The CDR3 totals 14 residues.

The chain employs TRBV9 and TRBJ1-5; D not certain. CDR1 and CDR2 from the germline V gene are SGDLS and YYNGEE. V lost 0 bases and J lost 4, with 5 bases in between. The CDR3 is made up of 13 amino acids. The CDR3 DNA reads TGTGCCAGCAGCGTAGAGCAGAATCAGCCCCAGCATTTT. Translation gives CASSVEQNQPQHF. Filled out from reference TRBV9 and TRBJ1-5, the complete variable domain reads DSGVTQTPKHLITATGQRVTLRCSPRSGDLSVYWYQQSLDQGLQFLIQYYNGEERAKGNILERFSAQQFPDLHSELNLSSLELGDSALYFCASSVEQNQPQHFGDGTRLSIL.

The CDR3 loop is CAISEAGADYGYTF. The CDR3 bases are TGTGCCATCAGTGAGGCTGGGGCCGACTATGGCTACACCTTC. The chain combines TRBV10-3 with TRBJ1-2; tentative D call: TRBD1 (5 bases). V was shortened by 2 bases and J by 3 bases, with 10 bases between the two germline ends. CDR3 length: 14 amino acids. CDR1 ENHRY and CDR2 SYGVKD come from the germline V gene.

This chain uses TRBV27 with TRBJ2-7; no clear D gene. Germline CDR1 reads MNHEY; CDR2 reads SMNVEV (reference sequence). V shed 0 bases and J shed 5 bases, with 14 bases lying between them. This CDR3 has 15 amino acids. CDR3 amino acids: CASSLSLTPWDEQYF. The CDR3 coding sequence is TGTGCCAGCAGTTTATCCTTGACACCCTGGGACGAGCAGTACTTC.

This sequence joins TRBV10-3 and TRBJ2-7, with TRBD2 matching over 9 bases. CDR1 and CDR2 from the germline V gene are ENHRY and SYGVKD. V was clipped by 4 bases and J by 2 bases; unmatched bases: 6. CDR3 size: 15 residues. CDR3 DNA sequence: TGTGCCATCAGTGGACTAGCGGCGGGGACCTACGAGCAGTACTTC. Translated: CAISGLAAGTYEQYF.

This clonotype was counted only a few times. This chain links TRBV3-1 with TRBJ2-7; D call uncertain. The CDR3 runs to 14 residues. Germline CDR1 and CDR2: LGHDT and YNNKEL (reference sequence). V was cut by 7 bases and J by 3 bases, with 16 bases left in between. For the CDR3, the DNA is TGTGCCAGCACCCCGACCGATTCACACTACGAGCAGTACTTC. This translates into CASTPTDSHYEQYF.

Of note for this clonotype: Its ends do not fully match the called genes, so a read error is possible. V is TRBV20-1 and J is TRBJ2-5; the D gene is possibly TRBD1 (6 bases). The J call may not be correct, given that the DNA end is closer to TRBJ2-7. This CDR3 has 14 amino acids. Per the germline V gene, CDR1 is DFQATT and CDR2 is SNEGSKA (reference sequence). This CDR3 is CSARDPARGGEQYF. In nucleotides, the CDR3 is TGCAGCGCTAGAGATCCGGCCAGGGGCGGCGAGCAGTACTTC.

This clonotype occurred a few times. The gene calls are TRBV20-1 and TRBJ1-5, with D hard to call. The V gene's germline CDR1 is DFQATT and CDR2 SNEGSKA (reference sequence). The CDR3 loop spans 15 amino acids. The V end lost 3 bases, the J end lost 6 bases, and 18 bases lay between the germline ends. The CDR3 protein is CSASKRDSVFQPQHF. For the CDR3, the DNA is TGCAGTGCTAGTAAGCGGGATTCGGTATTTCAGCCCCAGCATTTT.

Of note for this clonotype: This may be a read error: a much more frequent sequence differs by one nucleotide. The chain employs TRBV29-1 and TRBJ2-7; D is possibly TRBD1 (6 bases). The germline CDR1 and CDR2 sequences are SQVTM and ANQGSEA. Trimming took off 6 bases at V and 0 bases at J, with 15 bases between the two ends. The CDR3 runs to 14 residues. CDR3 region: CSVAGTPNSYEQYF. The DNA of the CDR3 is TGCAGCGTGGCCGGGACACCGAACTCCTACGAGCAGTACTTC.

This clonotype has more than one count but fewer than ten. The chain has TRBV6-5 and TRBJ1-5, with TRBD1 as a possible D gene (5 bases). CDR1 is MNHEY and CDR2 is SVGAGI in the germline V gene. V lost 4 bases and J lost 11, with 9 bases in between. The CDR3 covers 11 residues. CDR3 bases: TGTGCCAGCAGTTTCGGGGGGGCCCAGCATTTT. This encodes CASSFGGAQHF.

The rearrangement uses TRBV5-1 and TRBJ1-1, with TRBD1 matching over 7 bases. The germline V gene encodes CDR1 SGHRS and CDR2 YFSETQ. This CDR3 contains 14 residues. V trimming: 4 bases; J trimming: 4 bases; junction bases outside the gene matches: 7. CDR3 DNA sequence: TGCGCCAGCAGCCCGAAGACAGGGAGCACTGAAGCTTTCTTT. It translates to CASSPKTGSTEAFF.

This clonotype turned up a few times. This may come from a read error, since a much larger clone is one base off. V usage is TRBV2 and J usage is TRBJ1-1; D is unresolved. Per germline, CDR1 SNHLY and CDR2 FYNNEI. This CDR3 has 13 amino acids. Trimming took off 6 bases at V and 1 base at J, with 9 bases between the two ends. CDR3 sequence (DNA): TGTGCCAGCAGCGCGGACGGGAACACTGAAGCTTTCTTT. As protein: CASSADGNTEAFF.

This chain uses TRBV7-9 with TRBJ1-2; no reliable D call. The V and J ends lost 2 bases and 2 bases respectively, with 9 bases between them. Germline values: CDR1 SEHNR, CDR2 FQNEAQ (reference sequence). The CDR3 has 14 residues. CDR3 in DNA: TGTGCCAGCAGCTTAAAAGGAACCAACTATGGCTACACCTTC. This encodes CASSLKGTNYGYTF. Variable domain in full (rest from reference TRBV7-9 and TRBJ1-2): DTGVSQNPRHKITKRGQNVTFRCDPISEHNRLYWYRQTLGQGPEFLTYFQNEAQLEKSRLLSDRFSAERPKGSFSTLEIQRTEQGDSAMYLCASSLKGTNYGYTFGSGTRLTVV.

CDR3 sequence: CASTMLRGGRNEQFF. The CDR3, as DNA: TGTGCCAGCACCATGTTGCGGGGGGGCCGGAATGAGCAGTTCTTC. This chain connects TRBV11-2 to TRBJ2-1; 9 positions agree with TRBD2. The CDR3 runs 15 residues. The V gene's germline CDR1 is SGHAT and CDR2 FQNNGV. Unmatched junction bases numbered 11, after V lost 7 bases and J lost 7 bases.

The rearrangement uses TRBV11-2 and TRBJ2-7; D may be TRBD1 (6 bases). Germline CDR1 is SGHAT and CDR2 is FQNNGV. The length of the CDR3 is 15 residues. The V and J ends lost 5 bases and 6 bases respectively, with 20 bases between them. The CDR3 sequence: CASSRLRTTGPEQYF. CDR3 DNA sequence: TGTGCCAGCAGCCGCCTGCGGACAACAGGGCCCGAGCAGTACTTC.

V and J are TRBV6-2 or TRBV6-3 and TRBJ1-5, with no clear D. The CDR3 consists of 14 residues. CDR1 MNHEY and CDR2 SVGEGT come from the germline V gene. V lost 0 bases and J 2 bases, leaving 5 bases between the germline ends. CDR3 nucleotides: TGTGCCAGCAGTTACTCGGCCCGCAATCAGCCCCAGCATTTT. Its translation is CASSYSARNQPQHF.

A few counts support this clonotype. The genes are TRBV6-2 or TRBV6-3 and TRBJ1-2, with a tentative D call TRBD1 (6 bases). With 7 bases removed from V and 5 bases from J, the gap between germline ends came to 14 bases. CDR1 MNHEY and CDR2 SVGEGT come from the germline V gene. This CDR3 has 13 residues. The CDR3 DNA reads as TGTGCCAGCACCGAGGGACACGGATATGGCTACACCTTC. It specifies CASTEGHGYGYTF.

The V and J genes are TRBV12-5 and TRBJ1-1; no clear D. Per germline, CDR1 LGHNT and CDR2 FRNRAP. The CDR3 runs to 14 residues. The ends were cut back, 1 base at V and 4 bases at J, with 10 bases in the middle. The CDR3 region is CASGLADGGTEAFF. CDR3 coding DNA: TGTGCTAGTGGTTTGGCAGACGGAGGCACTGAAGCTTTCTTT.

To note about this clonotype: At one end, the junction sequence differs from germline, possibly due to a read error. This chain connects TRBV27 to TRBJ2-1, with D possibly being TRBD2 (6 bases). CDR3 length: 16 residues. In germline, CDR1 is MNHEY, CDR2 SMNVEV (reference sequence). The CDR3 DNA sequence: TGTGCCAGCAGCCAAGATAGCGGCAGCTCCTACGATGAGCAGTTCTTC. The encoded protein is CASSQDSGSSYDEQFF.

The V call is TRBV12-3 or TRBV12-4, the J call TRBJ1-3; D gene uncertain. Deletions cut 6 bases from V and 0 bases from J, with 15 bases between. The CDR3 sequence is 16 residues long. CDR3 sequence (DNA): TGTGCCAGCAGACCCCCGACGGGAAACTCTGGAAACACCATATATTTT. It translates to CASRPPTGNSGNTIYF.

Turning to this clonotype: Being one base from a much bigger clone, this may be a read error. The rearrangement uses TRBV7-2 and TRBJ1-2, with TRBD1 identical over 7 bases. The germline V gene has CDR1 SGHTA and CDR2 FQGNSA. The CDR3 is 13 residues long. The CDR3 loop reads CASSLGQLYGCTF. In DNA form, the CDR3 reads TGTGCCAGCAGCTTGGGACAGCTCTATGGCTGCACCTTC.

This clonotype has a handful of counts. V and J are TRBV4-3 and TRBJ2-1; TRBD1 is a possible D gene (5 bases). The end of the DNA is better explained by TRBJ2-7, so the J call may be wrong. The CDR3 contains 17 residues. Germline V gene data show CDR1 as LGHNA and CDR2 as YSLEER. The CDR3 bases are TGCGCCAGCAGCCAAGCTCTTACTTGGACATCCTACAATGAGCAGTACTTC. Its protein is CASSQALTWTSYNEQYF.

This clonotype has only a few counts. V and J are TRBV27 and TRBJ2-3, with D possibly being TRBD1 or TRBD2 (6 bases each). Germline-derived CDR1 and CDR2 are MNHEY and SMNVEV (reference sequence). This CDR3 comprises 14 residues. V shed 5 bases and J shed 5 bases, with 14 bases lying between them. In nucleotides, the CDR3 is TGTGCCAGCAGTAACATGGGGGGCCTAGATACGCAGTATTTT. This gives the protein CASSNMGGLDTQYF.

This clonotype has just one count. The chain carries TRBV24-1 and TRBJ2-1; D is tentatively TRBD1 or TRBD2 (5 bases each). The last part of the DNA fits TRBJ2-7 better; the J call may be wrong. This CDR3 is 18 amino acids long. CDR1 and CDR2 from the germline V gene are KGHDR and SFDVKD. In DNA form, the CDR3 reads TGTGCCACCAGTGACCTACCGGGACCCCGGAGCTCCTACAATGAGCAGTACTTC. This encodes CATSDLPGPRSSYNEQYF.

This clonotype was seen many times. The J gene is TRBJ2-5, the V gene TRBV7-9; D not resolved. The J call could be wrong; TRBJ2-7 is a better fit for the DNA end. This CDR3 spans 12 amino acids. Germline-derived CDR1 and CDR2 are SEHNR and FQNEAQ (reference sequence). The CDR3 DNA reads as TGTGCCAGCAGCTTAGTGGTGAACGAGCAGTACTTC. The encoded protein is CASSLVVNEQYF.